The 23 T cell receptor beta chains below come from one sample, sequenced in a study of blood T cell repertoires in COVID-19. This table comes from immunoSEQ multiplex PCR, and its TCRdb copy is limited to in-frame clones, with some not included. The data hold roughly 100,000 clones, with around 76% observed a single time. Sequenced material: peripheral blood. These receptors all come from a woman between 70 and 85 years old with acute or convalescent COVID-19.

The count of this clone is one. V gene TRBV7-2 combines with J gene TRBJ1-2; 11 bases are shared with TRBD1. The length of the CDR3 is 15 residues. Looked up from germline, CDR1 is SGHTA and CDR2 is FQGNSA. J lost 3 bases, V lost 5 bases, and 5 bases had no gene match. CDR3 nucleotide sequence: TGTGCCAGCAGCGCAAGGGACAGGGGGGACTATGGCTACACCTTC. Translated: CASSARDRGDYGYTF.

This clone was seen only a few times. This chain links TRBV5-1 with TRBJ2-7, with D perhaps matching TRBD1 (6 bases). The ends were cut back, 2 bases at V and 0 bases at J, with 9 bases in the middle. The CDR3 is made up of 14 amino acids. Germline V gene sequence: CDR1 SGHRS, CDR2 YFSETQ. The CDR3 DNA is TGCGCCAGCAGCTTACAGGGAAGCTCCTACGAGCAGTACTTC. It is translated as CASSLQGSSYEQYF. Using reference TRBV5-1 and TRBJ2-7 for the parts outside the CDR3, the full variable domain is KAGVTQTPRYLIKTRGQQVTLSCSPISGHRSVSWYQQTPGQGLQFLFEYFSETQRNKGNFPGRFSGRQFSNSRSEMNVSTLELGDSALYLCASSLQGSSYEQYFGPGTRLTVT.

The rearrangement uses TRBV6-1 and TRBJ1-2; D unclear. Trimming took 1 base from V and 1 from J, leaving 7 bases between them. Germline CDR1 is MNHNS and CDR2 is SASEGT. The CDR3 runs to 14 residues. The CDR3 loop is CASSEGWLNYGYTF. The CDR3 DNA reads TGTGCCAGCAGTGAAGGGTGGCTTAACTATGGCTACACCTTC.

The chain links TRBV9 to TRBJ1-4, with 8 nucleotides matching TRBD1. V was pared by 0 bases and J by 5 bases, with 3 bases of the junction left unmatched. This CDR3 has 15 amino acids. Germline V gene lookup returns CDR1 SGDLS and CDR2 YYNGEE. The CDR3 reads CASSVARGRNEKLFF. In DNA form, the CDR3 reads TGTGCCAGCAGCGTAGCCAGGGGGCGGAATGAAAAACTGTTTTTT. The complete variable domain, with remaining parts taken from reference TRBV9 and TRBJ1-4, reads DSGVTQTPKHLITATGQRVTLRCSPRSGDLSVYWYQQSLDQGLQFLIQYYNGEERAKGNILERFSAQQFPDLHSELNLSSLELGDSALYFCASSVARGRNEKLFFGSGTQLSVL.

This chain joins TRBV18 and TRBJ2-7, with 7 bases aligning to TRBD2. The CDR3 is made up of 16 amino acids. Germline lookup yields CDR1 KGHSH and CDR2 LQKENI. Germline trimming cut 6 bases from V and 5 bases from J; bases unmatched to any gene: 16. In DNA, the CDR3 is TGTGCCAGCTCCCCCCTACCTGGGCGGGGGACCCACGAGCAGTACTTC. Protein product: CASSPLPGRGTHEQYF.

The chain has TRBV7-9 and TRBJ1-1, with TRBD1 matching 7 bases. CDR1 and CDR2 from the germline V gene are SEHNR and FQNEAQ (reference sequence). The CDR3 length is 16 residues. With 1 base clipped from V and 6 bases from J, the junction kept 11 bases outside the gene matches. This chain's CDR3 is CASSLGSRGVEAEAFF. The CDR3 nucleotides read TGTGCCAGCAGCTTAGGAAGCAGGGGGGTAGAAGCTGAAGCTTTCTTT.

The chain joins TRBV7-9 to TRBJ1-2, with D maybe TRBD1 (5 bases). The germline V and J ends were trimmed by 1 base and 5 bases, with 11 bases remaining between them. Germline V CDR1 and CDR2: SEHNR, FQNEAQ (reference sequence). CDR3 length: 14 amino acids. The CDR3 is CASSLVGDLYGYTF. Here the CDR3 DNA reads TGTGCCAGCAGCTTAGTCGGGGACTTGTATGGCTACACCTTC.

V and J are TRBV5-5 and TRBJ2-2, with unresolved D. This CDR3 region has 13 residues. The V end lost 0 bases, the J end lost 6 bases, and 6 bases lay between the germline ends. From germline, CDR1 is SGHKS and CDR2 YYEKEE (reference sequence). The CDR3 loop reads CASSLVAAGELFF. CDR3 bases: TGTGCCAGCAGCTTGGTGGCCGCCGGGGAGCTGTTTTTT.

V and J are TRBV28 and TRBJ1-6; 8 bases align to TRBD1. Germline trimming cut 1 base from V and 9 bases from J; bases unmatched to any gene: 5. CDR1 and CDR2 (germline): MDHEN, SYDVKM. The CDR3 has 15 residues. CDR3 protein: CASSLLGQGGSPLHF. Written as DNA, the CDR3 is TGTGCCAGCAGTTTATTAGGACAGGGCGGTTCACCCCTCCACTTT.

This clone was counted a few times. V usage is TRBV5-1 and J usage is TRBJ1-4; D may be TRBD1 (5 bases). V lost 1 base to trimming and J lost 8 bases, with 27 bases between them. The CDR3 has 19 amino acids. Germline CDR1 is SGHRS and CDR2 is YFSETQ. DNA of the CDR3: TGCGCCAGCAGCTTGAGGATCAGCTCTCTGGGCCAGGGAGGAGAAAAACTGTTTTTT. Amino acid sequence: CASSLRISSLGQGGEKLFF.

The V call is TRBV27, the J call TRBJ2-5; TRBD2 matches at 7 bases. Germline CDR1 is MNHEY and CDR2 is SMNVEV (reference sequence). The CDR3 has 14 amino acids. The junction had 8 bases not matched to a gene; V was cut back by 5 bases and J by 5 bases. The CDR3, as DNA: TGTGCCAGCAGTCCTGGGTGGGGGGGGGAGACCCAGTACTTC. Translation gives CASSPGWGGETQYF.

This clone was counted between two and nine times. The chain links TRBV19 to TRBJ2-2, with TRBD2 identical over 13 bases. J gave up 6 bases and V 5 bases, and 3 bases lay outside the gene matches. Germline lookup yields CDR1 LNHDA and CDR2 SQIVND (reference sequence). The CDR3 extends over 15 amino acids. The CDR3 nucleotides are TGTGCCAGTAGTTTCACTAGCGGGGGGGCCGGGGAGCTGTTTTTT. Residues: CASSFTSGGAGELFF.

The CDR3 DNA reads as TGTGCCAGCAGCCCAACAGGGCGTGGCTACACCTTC. It translates to CASSPTGRGYTF. The chain uses TRBV6-5 and TRBJ1-2, with D perhaps matching TRBD1 (6 bases). This CDR3 contains 12 residues. Germline V gene sequence: CDR1 MNHEY, CDR2 SVGAGI. The V end lost 6 bases, the J end lost 7 bases, and 12 bases lay between the germline ends.

The rearrangement joins TRBV28 to TRBJ1-2; D may be TRBD1 (5 bases). The length of the CDR3 is 13 residues. With 8 bases removed from V and 4 bases from J, the gap between germline ends came to 14 bases. The germline gives CDR1 MDHEN, CDR2 SYDVKM. CDR3 nucleotides: TGTGCCAGCCTTCAGGGAAGGAGCTATGGCTACACCTTC. Translated, it gives CASLQGRSYGYTF.

This chain links TRBV2 with TRBJ1-6; tentative D call: TRBD1 (6 bases). The CDR3 has 16 residues. Germline CDR1 is SNHLY and CDR2 is FYNNEI. Trimming left V 0 bases short and J 5 bases short, with 11 bases between. Written as DNA, the CDR3 is TGTGCCAGCAGTGAAGCGAGGACAGAGAATAATTCACCCCTCCACTTT. Translating gives CASSEARTENNSPLHF.

Worth noting for this clone: One end of the junction varies from germline; a read error may be responsible. The chain links TRBV5-5 to TRBJ1-4; TRBD1 might be the D (5 bases). This CDR3 has 16 residues. CDR1 is SGHKS and CDR2 is YYEKEE in the germline V gene (reference sequence). The CDR3 spells CASSMSGGVSNEKLFF. In DNA form, the CDR3 reads TGTGCCAGCAGCATGTCGGGGGGAGTATCTAACGAAAAACTGTTTTTT.

V is TRBV2 and J is TRBJ1-1, with TRBD1 matching over 7 bases. The CDR3 runs 13 residues. Germline CDR1 and CDR2: SNHLY and FYNNEI. V shed 8 bases and J 2 bases; nucleotides not matched to a gene: 5. The CDR3: CASGGTDNTEAFF. The CDR3 DNA is TGTGCCAGCGGGGGGACAGATAACACTGAAGCTTTCTTT. Filled out from reference TRBV2 and TRBJ1-1, the complete variable domain reads EPEVTQTPSHQVTQMGQEVILRCVPISNHLYFYWYRQILGQKVEFLVSFYNNEISEKSEIFDDQFSVERPDGSNFTLKIRSTKLEDSAMYFCASGGTDNTEAFFGQGTRLTVV.

This clone has just a few counts. The chain uses TRBV27 and TRBJ1-2, with D maybe TRBD1 (5 bases). The CDR3 is 15 residues long. Deletions cut 4 bases from V and 2 bases from J, with 14 bases between. The germline V gene has CDR1 MNHEY and CDR2 SMNVEV (reference sequence). CDR3 DNA sequence: TGTGCCAGCAGTTCGTCTGACAGCCTGAACTATGGCTACACCTTC. Translation: CASSSSDSLNYGYTF.

The chain is built from TRBV2 and TRBJ2-3; D possibly corresponds to TRBD1 (6 bases). Trimming removed 7 bases from V and 9 bases from J, with 23 bases in between. The CDR3 contains 15 residues. CDR1 is SNHLY, CDR2 FYNNEI, per germline. CDR3 in DNA: TGTGCCAGCACGCCCCTCCAGGGGTCAATTACCACGCAGTATTTT. It encodes CASTPLQGSITTQYF.

This clone has a handful of counts. The chain has TRBV4-3 and TRBJ2-2; D possibly corresponds to TRBD1 (6 bases). This CDR3 comprises 15 residues. Per germline, CDR1 LGHNA and CDR2 YSLEER. V gave up 0 bases and J gave up 6 bases, with 11 bases separating them. DNA of the CDR3: TGCGCCAGCAGCCAAGAATTTCAGGGGTCCGGGGAGCTGTTTTTT. Protein product: CASSQEFQGSGELFF.

The chain uses TRBV7-9 and TRBJ1-3; D call uncertain. Trimming took 1 base from V and 8 from J, leaving 6 bases between them. The CDR3 is 12 residues long. Germline loops: CDR1 SEHNR, CDR2 FQNEAQ (reference sequence). CDR3 in DNA: TGTGCCAGCAGCTTAGTCCAGTACACCATATATTTT. Translated: CASSLVQYTIYF.

The chain recombines TRBV6-1 with TRBJ2-1; TRBD1 matches 7 bases. With 4 bases clipped from V and 1 base from J, the junction kept 7 bases outside the gene matches. This CDR3 region has 16 residues. CDR1 and CDR2 from the germline V gene are MNHNS and SASEGT. CDR3 nucleotide sequence: TGTGCCAGCAGTGTCGTGGGGACAGCTTCCTACAATGAGCAGTTCTTC. It translates to CASSVVGTASYNEQFF.

The chain uses TRBV27 and TRBJ2-1; possible D gene TRBD2, 5 bases. Trimming stripped 3 bases from V and 2 bases from J, with 17 bases between. The CDR3 is 17 residues long. CDR1 and CDR2 (germline): MNHEY, SMNVEV (reference sequence). The CDR3 sequence is CASSLSPLALTYNEQFF. The DNA for the CDR3 is TGTGCCAGCAGTTTGTCGCCTTTAGCGTTAACCTACAATGAGCAGTTCTTC.